The 10 T cell receptor beta chains reported below all come from one sample, sequenced in a study of T cell responses to AZD1222 COVID-19 vaccine. Here immunoSEQ multiplex PCR was the method, and the copy in TCRdb shows in-frame clones only, minus some. The sample includes about 150,000 clones, 92% seen only once; the top ten take roughly 1.3%. The sequences come from peripheral blood, collected on day 0 of AZD1222 vaccination. Receptors were obtained from an adult in good health.

V is TRBV5-6 and J is TRBJ1-6, with 11 bases lining up with TRBD1. This CDR3 spans 14 amino acids. Germline CDR1 is SGHDT and CDR2 is YYEEEE. V lost 4 bases, J lost 9 bases, and 3 bases stayed unmatched. CDR3 bases: TGTGCCAGCAGCGTCGGACAGGGGGCTTCACCCCTCCACTTT. This encodes CASSVGQGASPLHF.

CDR3 nucleotides: TGTGCCAGCAGCTTGATAGGGTCAACGGCCAAAAACATTCAGTACTTC. Its translation: CASSLIGSTAKNIQYF. V is TRBV5-4 and J is TRBJ2-4; no clear D. The CDR3 runs to 16 residues. Germline V gives CDR1 SGHNT, CDR2 YYREEE (reference sequence). V shed 1 base and J shed 1 base, with 12 bases lying between them.

The chain links TRBV6-2 or TRBV6-3 to TRBJ1-2, with 7 bases identical to TRBD1. The CDR3 covers 13 residues. Germline trimming cut 2 bases from V and 8 bases from J; bases unmatched to any gene: 5. Germline-derived CDR1 and CDR2 are MNHEY and SVGEGT. For the CDR3, the DNA is TGTGCCAGCAGTTACGGACAGGCGACAGGCTACACCTTC. Protein product: CASSYGQATGYTF.

V is TRBV6-2 or TRBV6-3 and J is TRBJ2-1, with 9 bases that match TRBD2. Trimming removed 2 bases from V and 7 bases from J; junction bases left unmatched: 6. From germline, CDR1 is MNHEY and CDR2 SVGEGT. CDR3 length equals 15 residues. The CDR3 DNA follows: TGTGCCAGCAGTTACCGGCTAGCGGGGCTAAATGAGCAGTTCTTC. Translating it yields CASSYRLAGLNEQFF.

The chain uses TRBV30 and TRBJ1-1; no clear D. Trimming shortened V by 2 bases and J by 0 bases, and 10 bases separated the two germline ends. CDR1 and CDR2 from the germline V gene are GTSNPN and SVGIG (reference sequence). The CDR3 length is 14 residues. The CDR3, as DNA: TGTGCCTGGAGTCCGGGATTCCTGAACACTGAAGCTTTCTTT. Protein product: CAWSPGFLNTEAFF.

The chain is built from TRBV12-3 or TRBV12-4 and TRBJ1-1, with D hard to call. The CDR3 spans 13 residues. Deletions cut 2 bases from V and 9 bases from J, with 13 bases between. CDR3 in DNA: TGTGCCAGCAGTTTAAGGAAGGGAGGTAAAGCTTTCTTT. The encoded protein is CASSLRKGGKAFF.

As regards this clone: Different DNA sequences within this sample yield the same CDR3. The chain employs TRBV14 and TRBJ2-2; 8 bases fit TRBD1. The CDR3 length is 14 residues. Germline-derived CDR1 and CDR2 are SGHDN and FVKESK. The ends lost 6 bases at V and 0 bases at J; junction bases unmatched: 0. The chain's CDR3 is CASRQGANTGELFF. The CDR3 DNA reads as TGTGCCAGCAGACAGGGGGCGAACACCGGGGAGCTGTTTTTT.

The chain couples TRBV25-1 to TRBJ1-4; D is possibly TRBD1 (5 bases). Trimming removed 4 bases at V and 5 bases at J, with 11 bases between. This CDR3 has 14 amino acids. CDR1 is MGHDK, CDR2 SYGVNS, per germline. The CDR3 DNA reads TGTGCCAGCAGTGGGTCAGGGTTGAATGAAAAACTGTTTTTT. Residues: CASSGSGLNEKLFF.

The rearrangement links TRBV27 to TRBJ1-4, with D unclear. Between the trimmed V and J ends, which lost 4 bases and 2 bases, there was a span of 2 bases. This CDR3 contains 12 residues. Germline values: CDR1 MNHEY, CDR2 SMNVEV (reference sequence). CDR3 protein: CASSSTNEKLFF. CDR3 coding DNA: TGTGCCAGCAGTTCCACTAATGAAAAACTGTTTTTT.

V gene TRBV19 combines with J gene TRBJ1-2; TRBD1 matches at 7 bases. The CDR3 is 15 residues long. After removal of 3 bases from V and 5 bases from J, the junction contained 9 bases not matched to a gene. Germline assignment: CDR1 LNHDA and CDR2 SQIVND (reference sequence). This chain's CDR3 is CASSIRRGQGYGYTF. Written as DNA, the CDR3 is TGTGCCAGTAGTATCCGGAGGGGGCAAGGGTATGGCTACACCTTC.